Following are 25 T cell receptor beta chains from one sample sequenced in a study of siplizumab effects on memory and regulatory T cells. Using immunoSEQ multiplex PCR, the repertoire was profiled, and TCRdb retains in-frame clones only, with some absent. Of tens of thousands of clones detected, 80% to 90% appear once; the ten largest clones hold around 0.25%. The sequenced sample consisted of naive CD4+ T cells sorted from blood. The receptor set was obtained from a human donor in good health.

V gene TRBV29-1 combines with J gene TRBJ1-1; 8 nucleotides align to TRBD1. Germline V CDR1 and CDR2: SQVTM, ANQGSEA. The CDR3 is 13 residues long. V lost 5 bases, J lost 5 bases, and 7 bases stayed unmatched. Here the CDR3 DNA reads TGCAGCGTTACGGACAGGGCTCGGACTGAAGCTTTCTTT. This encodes CSVTDRARTEAFF.

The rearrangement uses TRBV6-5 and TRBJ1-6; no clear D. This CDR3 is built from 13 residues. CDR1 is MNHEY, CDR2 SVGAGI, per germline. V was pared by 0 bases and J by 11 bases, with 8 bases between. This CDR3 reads CASSYSNGAPLHF. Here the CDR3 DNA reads TGTGCCAGCAGTTACTCGAACGGGGCACCCCTCCACTTT.

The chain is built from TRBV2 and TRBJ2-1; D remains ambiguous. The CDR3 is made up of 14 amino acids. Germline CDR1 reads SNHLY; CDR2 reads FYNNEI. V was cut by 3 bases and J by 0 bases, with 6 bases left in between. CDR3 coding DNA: TGTGCCAGCAGTGACGACTCCTCCTACAATGAGCAGTTCTTC. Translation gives CASSDDSSYNEQFF.

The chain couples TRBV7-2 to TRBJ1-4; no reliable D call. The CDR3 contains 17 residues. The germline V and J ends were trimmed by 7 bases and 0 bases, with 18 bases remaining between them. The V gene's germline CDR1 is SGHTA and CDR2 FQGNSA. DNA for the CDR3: TGTGCCAGCACCAATGGAGGGAATACGGCAACTAATGAAAAACTGTTTTTT. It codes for CASTNGGNTATNEKLFF.

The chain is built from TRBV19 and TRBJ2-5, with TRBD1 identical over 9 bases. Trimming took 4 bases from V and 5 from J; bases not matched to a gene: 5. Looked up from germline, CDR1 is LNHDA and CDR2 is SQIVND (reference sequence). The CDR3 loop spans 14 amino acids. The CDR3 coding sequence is TGTGCCAGTAGTAGCGGACAGGGGTTGGAGACCCAGTACTTC. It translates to CASSSGQGLETQYF.

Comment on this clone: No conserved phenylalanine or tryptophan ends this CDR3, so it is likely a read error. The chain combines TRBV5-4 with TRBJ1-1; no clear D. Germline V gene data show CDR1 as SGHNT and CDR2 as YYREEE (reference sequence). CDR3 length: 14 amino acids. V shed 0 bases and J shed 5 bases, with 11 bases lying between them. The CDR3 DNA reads TGTGCCAGCAGCTTGGGAGGACTCCGAACTGAAGCTTTCCTT. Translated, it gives CASSLGGLRTEAFL.

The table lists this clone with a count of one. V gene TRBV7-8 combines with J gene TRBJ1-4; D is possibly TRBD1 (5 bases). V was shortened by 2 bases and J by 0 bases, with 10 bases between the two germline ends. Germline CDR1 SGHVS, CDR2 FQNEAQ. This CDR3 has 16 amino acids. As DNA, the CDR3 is TGTGCCAGCAGCTTAATAGGGGCTACAACTAATGAAAAACTGTTTTTT. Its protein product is CASSLIGATTNEKLFF. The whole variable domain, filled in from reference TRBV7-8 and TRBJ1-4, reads GAGVSQSPRYKVAKRGQDVALRCDPISGHVSLFWYQQALGQGPEFLTYFQNEAQLDKSGLPSDRFFAERPEGSVSTLKIQRTQQEDSAVYLCASSLIGATTNEKLFFGSGTQLSVL.

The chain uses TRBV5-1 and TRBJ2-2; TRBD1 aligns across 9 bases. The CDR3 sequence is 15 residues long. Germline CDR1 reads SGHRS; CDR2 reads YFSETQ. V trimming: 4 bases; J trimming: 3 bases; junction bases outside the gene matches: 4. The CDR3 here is CASSTQGAHTGELFF. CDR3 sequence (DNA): TGCGCCAGCAGCACACAGGGGGCACACACCGGGGAGCTGTTTTTT. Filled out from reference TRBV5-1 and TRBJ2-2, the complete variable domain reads KAGVTQTPRYLIKTRGQQVTLSCSPISGHRSVSWYQQTPGQGLQFLFEYFSETQRNKGNFPGRFSGRQFSNSRSEMNVSTLELGDSALYLCASSTQGAHTGELFFGEGSRLTVL.

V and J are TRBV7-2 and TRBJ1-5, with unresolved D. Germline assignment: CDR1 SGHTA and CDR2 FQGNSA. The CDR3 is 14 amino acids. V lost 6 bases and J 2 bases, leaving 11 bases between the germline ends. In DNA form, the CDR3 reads TGTGCCAGCAGTCAATCCGGGGGCAATCAGCCCCAGCATTTT. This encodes CASSQSGGNQPQHF.

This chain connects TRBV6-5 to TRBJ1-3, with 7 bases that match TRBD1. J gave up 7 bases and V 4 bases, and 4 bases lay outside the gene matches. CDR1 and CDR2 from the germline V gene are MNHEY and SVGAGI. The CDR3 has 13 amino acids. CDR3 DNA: TGTGCCAGCAGTTCCCCGACAGGGAACACCATATATTTT. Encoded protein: CASSSPTGNTIYF.

The CDR3 DNA reads as TGTGCCATCAGGACATCGGGGACCGGGGAGCTGTTTTTT. Translation: CAIRTSGTGELFF. The chain recombines TRBV10-3 with TRBJ2-2; D possibly corresponds to TRBD2 (5 bases). Germline CDR1 is ENHRY and CDR2 is SYGVKD. V was trimmed by 6 bases and J by 5 bases, leaving 10 bases between them. This CDR3 has 13 residues.

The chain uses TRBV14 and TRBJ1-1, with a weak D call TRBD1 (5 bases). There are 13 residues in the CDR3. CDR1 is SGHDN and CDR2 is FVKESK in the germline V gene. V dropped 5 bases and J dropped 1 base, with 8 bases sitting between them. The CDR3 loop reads CASSSGGNTEAFF. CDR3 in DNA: TGTGCCAGCAGCAGCGGGGGGAACACTGAAGCTTTCTTT.

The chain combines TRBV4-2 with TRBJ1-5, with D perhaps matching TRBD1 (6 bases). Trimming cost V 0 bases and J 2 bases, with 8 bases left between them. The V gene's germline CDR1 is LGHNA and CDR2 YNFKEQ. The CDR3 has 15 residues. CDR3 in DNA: TGTGCCAGCAGCCAAGACAACAGGGGCAATCAGCCCCAGCATTTT. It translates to CASSQDNRGNQPQHF.

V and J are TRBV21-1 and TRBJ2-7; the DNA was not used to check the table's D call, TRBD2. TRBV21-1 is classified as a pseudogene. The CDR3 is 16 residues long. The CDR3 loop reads CASNTSRLAGYYEQYF. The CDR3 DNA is TGTGCCAGCAACACATCAAGGCTAGCGGGATACTACGAGCAGTACTTC.

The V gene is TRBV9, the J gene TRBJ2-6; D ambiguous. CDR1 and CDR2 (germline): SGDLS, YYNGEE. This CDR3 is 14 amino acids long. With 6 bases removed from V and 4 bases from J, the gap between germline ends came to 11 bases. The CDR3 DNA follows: TGTGCCAGCAACCATCCGGAGGGGGCCAACGTCCTGACTTTC. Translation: CASNHPEGANVLTF.

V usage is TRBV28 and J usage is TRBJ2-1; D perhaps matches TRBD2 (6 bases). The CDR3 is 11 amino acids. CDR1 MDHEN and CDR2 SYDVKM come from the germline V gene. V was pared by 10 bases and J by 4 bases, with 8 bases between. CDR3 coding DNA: TGTGCCACCGGGGGTTACAATGAGCAGTTCTTC. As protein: CATGGYNEQFF. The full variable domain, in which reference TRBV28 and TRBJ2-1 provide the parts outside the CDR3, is DVKVTQSSRYLVKRTGEKVFLECVQDMDHENMFWYRQDPGLGLRLIYFSYDVKMKEKGDIPEGYSVSREKKERFSLILESASTNQTSMYLCATGGYNEQFFGPGTRLTVL.

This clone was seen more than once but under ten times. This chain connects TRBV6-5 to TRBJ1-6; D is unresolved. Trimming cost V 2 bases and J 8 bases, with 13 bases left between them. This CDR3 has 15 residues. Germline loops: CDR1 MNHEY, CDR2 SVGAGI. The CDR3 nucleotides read TGTGCCAGCAGTTACCAACTCGACTGGGATTCACCCCTCCACTTT. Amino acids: CASSYQLDWDSPLHF.

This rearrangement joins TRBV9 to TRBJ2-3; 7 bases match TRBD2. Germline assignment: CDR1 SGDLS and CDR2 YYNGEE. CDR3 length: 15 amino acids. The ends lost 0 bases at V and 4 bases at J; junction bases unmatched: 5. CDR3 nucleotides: TGTGCCAGCAGCGTAGGCACTAGCGAGGCAGATACGCAGTATTTT. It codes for CASSVGTSEADTQYF.

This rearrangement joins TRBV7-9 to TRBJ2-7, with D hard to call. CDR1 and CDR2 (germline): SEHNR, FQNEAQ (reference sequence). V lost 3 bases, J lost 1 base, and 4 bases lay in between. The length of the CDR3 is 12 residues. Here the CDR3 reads CASSFKSYEQYF. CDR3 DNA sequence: TGTGCCAGCAGCTTTAAATCCTACGAGCAGTACTTC.

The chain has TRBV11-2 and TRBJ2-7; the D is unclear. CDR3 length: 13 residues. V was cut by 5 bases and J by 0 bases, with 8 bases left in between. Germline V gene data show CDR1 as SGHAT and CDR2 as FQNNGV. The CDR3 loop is CASSRSDSYEQYF. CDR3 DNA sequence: TGTGCCAGCAGCAGAAGCGACTCCTACGAGCAGTACTTC.

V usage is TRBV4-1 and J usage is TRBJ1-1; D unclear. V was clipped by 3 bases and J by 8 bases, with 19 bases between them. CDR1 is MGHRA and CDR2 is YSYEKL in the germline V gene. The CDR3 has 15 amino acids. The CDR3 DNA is TGCGCCAGCAGCCAGGGGTTTGGCAGGCCGGAGGAAGCTTTCTTT. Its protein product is CASSQGFGRPEEAFF.

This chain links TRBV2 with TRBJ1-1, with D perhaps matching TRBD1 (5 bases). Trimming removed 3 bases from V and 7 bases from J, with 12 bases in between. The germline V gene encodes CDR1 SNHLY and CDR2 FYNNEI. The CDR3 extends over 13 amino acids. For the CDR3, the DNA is TGTGCCAGCAGTGACTGGGGGAAGGGTGAAGCTTTCTTT. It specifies CASSDWGKGEAFF.

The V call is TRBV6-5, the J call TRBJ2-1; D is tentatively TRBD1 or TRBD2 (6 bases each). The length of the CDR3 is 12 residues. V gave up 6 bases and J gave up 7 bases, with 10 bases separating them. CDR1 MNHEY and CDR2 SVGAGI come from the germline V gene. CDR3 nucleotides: TGTGCCAGCAGCCAGGGGAGGAATGAGCAGTTCTTC. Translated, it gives CASSQGRNEQFF.

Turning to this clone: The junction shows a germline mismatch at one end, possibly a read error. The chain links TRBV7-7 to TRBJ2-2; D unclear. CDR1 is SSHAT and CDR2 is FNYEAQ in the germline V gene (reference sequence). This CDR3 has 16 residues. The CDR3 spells CASSSGDKWNTGELFF. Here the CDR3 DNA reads TGTGCTAGCAGCTCTGGGGATAAATGGAACACCGGGGAGCTGTTTTTT.

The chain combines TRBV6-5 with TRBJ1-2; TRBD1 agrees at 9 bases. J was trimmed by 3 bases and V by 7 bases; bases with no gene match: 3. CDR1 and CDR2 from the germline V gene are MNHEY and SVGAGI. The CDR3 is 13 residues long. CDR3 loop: CASTGQGYYGYTF. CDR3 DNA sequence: TGTGCCAGCACCGGACAGGGGTACTATGGCTACACCTTC.